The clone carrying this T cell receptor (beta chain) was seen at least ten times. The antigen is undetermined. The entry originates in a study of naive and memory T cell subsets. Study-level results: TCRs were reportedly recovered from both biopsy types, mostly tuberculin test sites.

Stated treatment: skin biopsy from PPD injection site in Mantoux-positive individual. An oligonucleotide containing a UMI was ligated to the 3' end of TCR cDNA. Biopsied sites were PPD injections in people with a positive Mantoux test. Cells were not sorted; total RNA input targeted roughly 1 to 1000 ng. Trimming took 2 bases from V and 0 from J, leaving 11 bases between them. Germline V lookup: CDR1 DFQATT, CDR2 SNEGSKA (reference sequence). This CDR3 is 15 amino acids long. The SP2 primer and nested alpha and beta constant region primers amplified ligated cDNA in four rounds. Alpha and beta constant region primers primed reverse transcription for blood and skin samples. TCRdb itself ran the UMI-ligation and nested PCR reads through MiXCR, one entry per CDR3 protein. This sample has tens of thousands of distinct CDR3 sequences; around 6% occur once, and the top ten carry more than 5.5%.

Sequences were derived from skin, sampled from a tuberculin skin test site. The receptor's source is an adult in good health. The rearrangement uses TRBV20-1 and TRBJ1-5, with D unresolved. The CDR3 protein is CSARQRAYSNQPQHF. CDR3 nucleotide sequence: TGCAGTGCTAGACAGAGAGCCTATAGCAATCAGCCCCAGCATTTT.